This T cell receptor (beta chain) was observed in a study of OX40 agonist ivuxolimab in advanced cancers. Looking at the study overall: The study treated patients with ivuxolimab, an agonistic anti-OX40 (CD134) antibody.

This clone has a single count. Its cognate antigen is unknown. If patients had autoimmune disease history or systemic immunosuppression, they were excluded. The CDR3 extends over 13 amino acids. V was trimmed by 2 bases and J by 6 bases, leaving 10 bases between them. Germline V CDR1 and CDR2: MNHEY, SVGAGI. Only in-frame clones appear in the TCRdb table, and some are missing; sequencing was by immunoSEQ multiplex PCR. The sample has tens of thousands of clones, 85% to 95% seen once. Overall study findings and caveats: The CD4+ and CD8+ T cells in the blood had expanded clonally by week 6 at 0.1 to 3.0 mg/kg.

The source of this sequence is an adult with an advanced solid tumor such as melanoma, head and neck, liver or kidney cancer. The material sequenced was CD4+ or CD8+ T cells sorted from blood, taken in a trial of the OX40 agonist ivuxolimab. The gene calls are TRBV6-5 and TRBJ1-2; D is undetermined. The CDR3 region is CASSYGPRNGYTF. CDR3 nucleotides: TGTGCCAGCAGTTACGGTCCCCGGAATGGCTACACCTTC.